The text below deals with one TCR beta chain. Sequencing was performed with immunoSEQ multiplex PCR; in TCRdb, only in-frame clones are kept and a portion is missing. Of roughly 110,000 clones listed, under 95% are singletons. The sample comes from a study of T cell changes during pregnancy in multiple sclerosis. The CDR3 has 13 residues. Trimming removed 2 bases from V and 3 bases from J, with 8 bases in between. Germline lookup yields CDR1 SGHTA and CDR2 FQGNSA. Sequences were derived from peripheral blood, sampled before pregnancy. The V and J genes are TRBV7-2 and TRBJ2-7, with D uncertain. The TCR was taken from a female donor with multiple sclerosis, enrolled in a pregnancy study. The DNA for the CDR3 is TGTGCCAGCAGCTTAAACCGCGACTACGAGCAGTACTTC. Its translation: CASSLNRDYEQYF.